This TCR beta chain originates from a study of response to subunit inactivated influenza vaccine. TCRdb itself ran the RT-PCR reads through MiXCR, one entry per CDR3 protein. The table includes hundreds of thousands of distinct CDR3 sequences, approximately 12% detected once. This CDR3 has 17 amino acids. V lost 6 bases to trimming and J lost 0 bases, with 15 bases between them. Germline-derived CDR1 and CDR2 are MDHEN and SYDVKM. The V and J genes are TRBV28 and TRBJ1-6; no clear D gene. The input for sequencing was PBMCs from blood, taken on the day of vaccination. This TCR was sampled from a man between 45 and 60 years old who received an inactivated influenza vaccine. The CDR3 nucleotides read TGTGCCAGCAGCCCCCCCCGGATGAGCTCCTATAATTCACCCCTCCACTTT. Protein product: CASSPPRMSSYNSPLHF. The full variable domain, completed using reference TRBV28 and TRBJ1-6, is DVKVTQSSRYLVKRTGEKVFLECVQDMDHENMFWYRQDPGLGLRLIYFSYDVKMKEKGDIPEGYSVSREKKERFSLILESASTNQTSMYLCASSPPRMSSYNSPLHFGNGTRLTVT.